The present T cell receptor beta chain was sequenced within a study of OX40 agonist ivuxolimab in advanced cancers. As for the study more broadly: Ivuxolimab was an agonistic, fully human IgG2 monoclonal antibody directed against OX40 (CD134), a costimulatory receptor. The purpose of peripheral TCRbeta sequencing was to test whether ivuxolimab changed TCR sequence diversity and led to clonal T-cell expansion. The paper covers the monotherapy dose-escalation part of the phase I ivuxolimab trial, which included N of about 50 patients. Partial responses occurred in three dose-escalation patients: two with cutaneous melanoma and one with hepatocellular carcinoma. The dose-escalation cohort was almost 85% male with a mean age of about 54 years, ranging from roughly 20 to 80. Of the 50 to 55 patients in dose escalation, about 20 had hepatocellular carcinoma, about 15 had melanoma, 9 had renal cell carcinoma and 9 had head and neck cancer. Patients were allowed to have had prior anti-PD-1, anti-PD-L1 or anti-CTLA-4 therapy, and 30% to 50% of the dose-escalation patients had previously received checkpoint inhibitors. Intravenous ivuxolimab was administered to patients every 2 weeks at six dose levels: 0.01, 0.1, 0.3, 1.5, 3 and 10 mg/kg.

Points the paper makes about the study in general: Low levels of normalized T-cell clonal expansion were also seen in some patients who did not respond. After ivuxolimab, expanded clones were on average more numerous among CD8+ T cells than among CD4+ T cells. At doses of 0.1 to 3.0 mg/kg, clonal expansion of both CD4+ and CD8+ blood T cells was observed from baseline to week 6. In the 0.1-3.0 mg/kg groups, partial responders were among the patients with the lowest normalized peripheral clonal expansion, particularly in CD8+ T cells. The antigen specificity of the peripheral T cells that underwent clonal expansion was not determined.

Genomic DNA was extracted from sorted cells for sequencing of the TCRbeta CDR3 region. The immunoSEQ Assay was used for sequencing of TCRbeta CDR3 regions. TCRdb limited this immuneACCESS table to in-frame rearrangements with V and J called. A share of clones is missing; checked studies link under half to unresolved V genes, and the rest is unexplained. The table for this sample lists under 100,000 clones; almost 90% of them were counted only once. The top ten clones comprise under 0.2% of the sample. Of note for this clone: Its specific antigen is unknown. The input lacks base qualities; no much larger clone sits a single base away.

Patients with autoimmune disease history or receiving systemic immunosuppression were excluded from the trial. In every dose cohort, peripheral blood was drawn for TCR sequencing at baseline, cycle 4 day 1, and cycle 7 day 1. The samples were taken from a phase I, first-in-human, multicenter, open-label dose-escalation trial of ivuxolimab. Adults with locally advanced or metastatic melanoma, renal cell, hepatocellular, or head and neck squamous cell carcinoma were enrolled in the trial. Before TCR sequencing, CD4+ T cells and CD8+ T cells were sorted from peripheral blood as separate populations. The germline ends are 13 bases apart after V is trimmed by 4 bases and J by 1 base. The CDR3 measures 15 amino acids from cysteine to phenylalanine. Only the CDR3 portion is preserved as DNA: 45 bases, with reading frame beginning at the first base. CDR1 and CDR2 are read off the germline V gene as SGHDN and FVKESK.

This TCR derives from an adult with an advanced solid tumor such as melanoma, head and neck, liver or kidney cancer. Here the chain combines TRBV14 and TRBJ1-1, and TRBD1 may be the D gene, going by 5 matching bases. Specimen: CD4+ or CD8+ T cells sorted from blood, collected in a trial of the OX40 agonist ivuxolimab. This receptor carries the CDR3 CASSPRQTPNTEAFF. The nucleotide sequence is TGTGCCAGCAGCCCTCGACAGACCCCGAACACTGAAGCTTTCTTT. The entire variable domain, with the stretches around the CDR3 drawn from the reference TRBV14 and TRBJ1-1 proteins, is EAGVTQFPSHSVIEKGQTVTLRCDPISGHDNLYWYRRVMGKEIKFLLHFVKESKQDESGMPNNRFLAERTGGTYSTLKVQPAELEDSGVYFCASSPRQTPNTEAFFGQGTRLTVV.